This TCR beta chain came from a study of CD8 T cells in ankylosing spondylitis. Study-wide results and limits: A TCR beta motif made of about 8 highly homologous variants seemed typical of ankylosing spondylitis blood.

One entry per CDR3 protein results from TCRdb running MiXCR on the 5' RACE reads. The table includes hundreds of thousands of distinct CDR3 sequences, 12% detected once. This CDR3 has 14 amino acids. The V end was cut by 4 bases, the J end by 7 bases, with 18 bases between. CDR1 is SGHRS and CDR2 is YFSETQ in the germline V gene. This clonotype was seen a few times. Its antigen is undetermined. The chain combines TRBV5-1 with TRBJ2-7; tentative D call: TRBD2 (6 bases). The TCR sequence derives from a male donor with ankylosing spondylitis. Sequencing was carried out using blood, either unsorted or a sorted T cell fraction (not recorded which). CDR3 residues: CASSAGTPLGEQYF. The DNA of the CDR3 is TGCGCCAGCAGCGCCGGGACTCCTCTGGGGGAGCAGTACTTC.